This section outlines one TCR beta chain sequence together with its context. Clones were sequenced by immunoSEQ multiplex PCR, and TCRdb holds only the in-frame ones, with some missing. The table shows roughly 240,000 clones, with around 82% occurring only once. Germline CDR1 reads GTSNPN; CDR2 reads SVGIG (reference sequence). The V end was cut by 1 base, the J end by 6 bases, with 5 bases between. The CDR3 has 11 residues. Exposed participants came across a COVID-19 case within 2 weeks before study entry. This entry comes from a study of blood T cell repertoires in COVID-19. Study overall: The United States, Italy and Spain were the sources of the acute and convalescent COVID-19 samples.

This chain links TRBV30 with TRBJ2-3, with D perhaps matching TRBD2 (5 bases). Sequenced: PBMCs or T cells enriched from blood (not recorded which). This sequence originates from a woman between 40 and 55 years old who had been exposed to COVID-19. The CDR3 nucleotides are TGTGCCTGGAGTGGGGAGGATACGCAGTATTTT. It encodes CAWSGEDTQYF.